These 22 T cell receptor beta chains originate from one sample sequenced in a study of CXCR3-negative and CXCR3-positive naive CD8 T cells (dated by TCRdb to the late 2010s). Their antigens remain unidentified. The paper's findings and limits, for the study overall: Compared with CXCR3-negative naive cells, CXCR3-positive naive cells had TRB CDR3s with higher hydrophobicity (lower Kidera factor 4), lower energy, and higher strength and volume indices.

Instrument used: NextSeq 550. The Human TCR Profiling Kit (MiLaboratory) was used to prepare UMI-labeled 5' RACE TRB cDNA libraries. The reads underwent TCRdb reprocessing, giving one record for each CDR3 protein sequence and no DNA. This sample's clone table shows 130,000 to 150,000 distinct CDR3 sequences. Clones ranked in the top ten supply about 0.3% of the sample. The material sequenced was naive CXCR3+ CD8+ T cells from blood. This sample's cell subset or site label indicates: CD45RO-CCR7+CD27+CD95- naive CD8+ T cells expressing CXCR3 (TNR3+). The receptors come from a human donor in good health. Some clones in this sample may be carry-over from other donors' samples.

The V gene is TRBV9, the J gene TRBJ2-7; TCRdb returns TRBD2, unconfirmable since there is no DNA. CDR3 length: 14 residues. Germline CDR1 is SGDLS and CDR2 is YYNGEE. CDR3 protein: CASSVGAGGTEQYF. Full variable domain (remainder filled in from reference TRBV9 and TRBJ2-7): DSGVTQTPKHLITATGQRVTLRCSPRSGDLSVYWYQQSLDQGLQFLIQYYNGEERAKGNILERFSAQQFPDLHSELNLSSLELGDSALYFCASSVGAGGTEQYFGPGTRLTVT.

The CDR3 spells CASSSPGTGEKLFF. The chain combines TRBV7-2 with TRBJ1-4; lacking DNA, the TRBD1 call made by TCRdb goes unchecked. This CDR3 has 14 residues. The germline gives CDR1 SGHTA, CDR2 FQGNSA.

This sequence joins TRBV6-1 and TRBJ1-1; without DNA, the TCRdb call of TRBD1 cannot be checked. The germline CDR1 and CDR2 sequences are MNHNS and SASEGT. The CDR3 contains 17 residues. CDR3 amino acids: CASSEQSWTGGDTEAFF.

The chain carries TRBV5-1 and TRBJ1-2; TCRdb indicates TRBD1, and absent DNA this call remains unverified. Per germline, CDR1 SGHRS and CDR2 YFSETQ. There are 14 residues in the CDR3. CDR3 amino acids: CASSFLGTGDLEAF.

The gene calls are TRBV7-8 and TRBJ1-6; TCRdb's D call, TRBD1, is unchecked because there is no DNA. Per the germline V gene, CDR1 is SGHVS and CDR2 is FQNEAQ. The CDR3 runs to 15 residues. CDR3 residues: CASSLEQEYNSPLHF.

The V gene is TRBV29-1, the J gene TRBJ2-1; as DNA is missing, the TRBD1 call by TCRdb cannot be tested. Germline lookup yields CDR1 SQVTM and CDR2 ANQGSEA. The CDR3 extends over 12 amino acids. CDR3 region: CSVWTGGHEQFF.

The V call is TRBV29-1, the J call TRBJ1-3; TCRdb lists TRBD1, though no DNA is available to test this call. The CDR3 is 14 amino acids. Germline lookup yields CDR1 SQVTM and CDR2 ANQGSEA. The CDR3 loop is CSVEGGPAGNTIYF.

Here the CDR3 reads CSVVAPEEGRETQYF. The V and J genes are TRBV29-1 and TRBJ2-5; TCRdb's D call of TRBD1 is untestable without DNA. The CDR3 covers 15 residues. Germline V gives CDR1 SQVTM, CDR2 ANQGSEA.

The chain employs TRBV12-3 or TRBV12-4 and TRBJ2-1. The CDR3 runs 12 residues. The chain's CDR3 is CASSPNLDEQFF.

CDR3 sequence reads: CASRNQETQYF. J is TRBJ2-5 and V is TRBV7-8. The CDR3 loop spans 11 amino acids. The germline V gene encodes CDR1 SGHVS and CDR2 FQNEAQ.

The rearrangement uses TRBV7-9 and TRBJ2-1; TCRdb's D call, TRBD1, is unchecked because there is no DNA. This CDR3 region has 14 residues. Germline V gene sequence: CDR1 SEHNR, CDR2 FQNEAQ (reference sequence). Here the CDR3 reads CASTTDGRNHEQFF. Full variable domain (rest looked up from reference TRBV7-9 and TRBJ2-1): DTGVSQNPRHKITKRGQNVTFRCDPISEHNRLYWYRQTLGQGPEFLTYFQNEAQLEKSRLLSDRFSAERPKGSFSTLEIQRTEQGDSAMYLCASTTDGRNHEQFFGPGTRLTVL.

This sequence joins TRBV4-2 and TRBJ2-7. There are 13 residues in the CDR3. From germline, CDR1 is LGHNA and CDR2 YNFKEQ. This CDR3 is CASSAVLTYEQYF.

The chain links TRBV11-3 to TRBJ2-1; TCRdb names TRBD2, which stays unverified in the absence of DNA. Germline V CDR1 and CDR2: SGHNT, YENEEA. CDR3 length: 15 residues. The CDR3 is CASSLKRGGFNEQFF.

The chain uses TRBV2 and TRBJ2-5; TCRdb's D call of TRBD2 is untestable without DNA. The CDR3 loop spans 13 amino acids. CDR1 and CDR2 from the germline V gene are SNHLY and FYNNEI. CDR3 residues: CASPDGGQETQYF. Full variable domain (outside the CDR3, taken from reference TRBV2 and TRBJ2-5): EPEVTQTPSHQVTQMGQEVILRCVPISNHLYFYWYRQILGQKVEFLVSFYNNEISEKSEIFDDQFSVERPDGSNFTLKIRSTKLEDSAMYFCASPDGGQETQYFGPGTRLLVL.

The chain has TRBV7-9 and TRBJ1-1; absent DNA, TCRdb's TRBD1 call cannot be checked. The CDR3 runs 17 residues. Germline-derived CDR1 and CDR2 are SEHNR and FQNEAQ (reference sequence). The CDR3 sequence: CASSFPGHPDLNTEAFF.

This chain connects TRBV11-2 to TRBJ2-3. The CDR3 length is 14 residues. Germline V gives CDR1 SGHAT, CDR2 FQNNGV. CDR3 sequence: CASSSFFGSDTQYF. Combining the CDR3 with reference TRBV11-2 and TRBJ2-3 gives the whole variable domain EAGVAQSPRYKIIEKRQSVAFWCNPISGHATLYWYQQILGQGPKLLIQFQNNGVVDDSQLPKDRFSAERLKGVDSTLKIQPAKLEDSAVYLCASSSFFGSDTQYFGPGTRLTVL.

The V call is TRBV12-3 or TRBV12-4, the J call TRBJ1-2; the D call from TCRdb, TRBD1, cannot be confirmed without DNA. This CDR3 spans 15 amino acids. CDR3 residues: CASSLGQVDPYGYTF.

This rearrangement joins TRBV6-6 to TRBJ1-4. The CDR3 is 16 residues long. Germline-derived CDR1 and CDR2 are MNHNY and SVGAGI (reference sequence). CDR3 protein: CASSSRGGASNEKLFF.

CDR3 sequence: CSVASGPNTEAFF. J is TRBJ1-1 and V is TRBV29-1. Germline lookup yields CDR1 SQVTM and CDR2 ANQGSEA. CDR3 length: 13 residues.

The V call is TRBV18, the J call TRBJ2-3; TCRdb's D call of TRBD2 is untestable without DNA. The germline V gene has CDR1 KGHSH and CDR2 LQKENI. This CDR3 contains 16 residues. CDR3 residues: CASSPLERSSTDTQYF. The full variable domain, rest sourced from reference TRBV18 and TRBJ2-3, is NAGVMQNPRHLVRRRGQEARLRCSPMKGHSHVYWYRQLPEEGLKFMVYLQKENIIDESGMPKERFSAEFPKEGPSILRIQQVVRGDSAAYFCASSPLERSSTDTQYFGPGTRLTVL.

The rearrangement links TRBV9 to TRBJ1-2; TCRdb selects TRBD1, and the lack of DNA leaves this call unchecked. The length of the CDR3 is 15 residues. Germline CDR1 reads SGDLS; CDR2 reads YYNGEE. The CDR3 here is CASSLLDSSTYGYTF.

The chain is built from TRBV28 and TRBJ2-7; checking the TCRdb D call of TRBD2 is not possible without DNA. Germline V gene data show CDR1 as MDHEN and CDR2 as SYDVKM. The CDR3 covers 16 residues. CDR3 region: CASSLWPSGSSYEQYF.